The 31 T cell receptor beta chains presented below share a single source sample, sequenced in a study of regulatory T cells in long-lasting Graves disease. To make TCR beta libraries, researchers used iRepertoire HTBI primers and Arm-PCR of CDR3 regions. TCRdb reanalysed the multiplex PCR reads using MiXCR and keeps one entry per CDR3 protein. Of roughly 220,000 distinct CDR3 sequences in the sample, around 17% were seen once. Time point in this sample: newly diagnosed GD, antithyroid drugs for less than 3 months. The TCR library was made from RNA that had been extracted from PBMCs in TRIzol. The specimen comprised peripheral blood mononuclear cells (PBMCs), sampled at new diagnosis, from a patient treated with antithyroid drugs. Every receptor here comes from a female donor with Graves disease.

This clonotype was counted ten times or more. The rearrangement uses TRBV11-2 and TRBJ1-1, with TRBD1 identical over 7 bases. With V trimmed by 4 bases and J by 1 base, 3 bases remained unmatched. Germline V gene sequence: CDR1 SGHAT, CDR2 FQNNGV. The CDR3 is 14 amino acids. The CDR3 nucleotides read TGTGCCAGCAGCTACACAGGGGCGAACACTGAAGCTTTCTTT. It translates to CASSYTGANTEAFF.

The chain couples TRBV24-1 to TRBJ2-7; 16 bases match TRBD2. Per germline, CDR1 KGHDR and CDR2 SFDVKD. J was trimmed by 6 bases and V by 4 bases; bases with no gene match: 11. This CDR3 comprises 18 residues. DNA for the CDR3: TGTGCCACCAGTGACGGGGGACTAGCGGGAGGGCCCTGGGGCGAGCAGTACTTC. Its protein product is CATSDGGLAGGPWGEQYF.

This clonotype was detected many times. J is TRBJ2-7 and V is TRBV5-5; a possible D gene is TRBD2 (6 bases). Germline V gene data show CDR1 as SGHKS and CDR2 as YYEKEE (reference sequence). This CDR3 is 14 amino acids long. Trimming shortened V by 0 bases and J by 3 bases, and 10 bases separated the two germline ends. The CDR3 loop reads CASSLVLGGYEQYF. The CDR3 DNA sequence: TGTGCCAGCAGCTTGGTGTTGGGGGGCTACGAGCAGTACTTC. Full variable domain (remainder filled in from reference TRBV5-5 and TRBJ2-7): DAGVTQSPTHLIKTRGQQVTLRCSPISGHKSVSWYQQVLGQGPQFIFQYYEKEERGRGNFPDRFSARQFPNYSSELNVNALLLGDSALYLCASSLVLGGYEQYFGPGTRLTVT.

The gene calls are TRBV15 and TRBJ2-3; D ambiguous. The CDR3 loop spans 13 amino acids. Germline V CDR1 and CDR2: LNHNV, YYDKDF (reference sequence). V was trimmed by 0 bases and J by 4 bases, leaving 5 bases between them. The CDR3 sequence: CATSRDPPDTQYF. The CDR3 nucleotides are TGTGCCACCAGCAGAGACCCCCCAGATACGCAGTATTTT.

This clonotype was recorded at least ten times. This chain connects TRBV6-1 to TRBJ2-7, with a tentative D call TRBD2 (6 bases). Germline V CDR1 and CDR2: MNHNS, SASEGT. V lost 2 bases, J lost 2 bases, and 10 bases lay in between. The CDR3 spans 14 residues. For the CDR3, the DNA is TGTGCCAGCAGTGAATGGAGGGAAACCTACGAGCAGTACTTC. It specifies CASSEWRETYEQYF.

There are many counts of this clonotype. The chain is built from TRBV24-1 and TRBJ2-1; 9 bases map to TRBD2. Germline CDR1 KGHDR, CDR2 SFDVKD. The trim removed 5 bases at V and 3 bases at J, leaving 4 bases unmatched. This CDR3 comprises 15 residues. The CDR3 is CATSASGRRYNEQFF. Written as DNA, the CDR3 is TGTGCCACCAGTGCAAGCGGGAGGCGCTACAATGAGCAGTTCTTC.

The rearrangement uses TRBV9 and TRBJ2-5; perhaps TRBD1 as D (6 bases). With 1 base removed from V and 1 base from J, the gap between germline ends came to 11 bases. CDR1 and CDR2 from the germline V gene are SGDLS and YYNGEE. The CDR3 runs to 15 residues. In nucleotides, the CDR3 is TGTGCCAGCAGCGTATTAGGGGGTCCCCAAGAGACCCAGTACTTC. Encoded protein: CASSVLGGPQETQYF.

This clonotype has at least ten counts. J is TRBJ1-1 and V is TRBV6-1, with TRBD1 as a possible D gene (5 bases). The CDR3 totals 13 residues. Germline V gene data show CDR1 as MNHNS and CDR2 as SASEGT. Trimming left V 6 bases short and J 8 bases short, with 16 bases between. The CDR3 loop reads CASSLGTPKEAFF. CDR3 coding DNA: TGTGCCAGCAGCCTCGGGACCCCCAAAGAAGCTTTCTTT.

Only a few counts were recorded for this clonotype. The chain employs TRBV5-6 and TRBJ2-6; D is ambiguous. The CDR3 loop spans 17 amino acids. Trimming left V 0 bases short and J 1 base short, with 11 bases between. CDR1 is SGHDT and CDR2 is YYEEEE in the germline V gene. The DNA for the CDR3 is TGTGCCAGCAGCTTGGCGACCGTCGTTTCTGGGGCCAACGTCCTGACTTTC. This encodes CASSLATVVSGANVLTF.

Details on this clonotype: A far larger clone is only one base removed, so a read error is likely. For the CDR3, the DNA is TGTGCCAGCAGTGAGCCACCGGCCGACTATGGCTACACCTTC. Translation gives CASSEPPADYGYTF. The chain links TRBV28 to TRBJ1-2; D remains ambiguous. The germline V gene has CDR1 MDHEN and CDR2 SYDVKM. The CDR3 has 14 residues. The ends were cut back, 5 bases at V and 3 bases at J, with 13 bases in the middle.

This clonotype was picked up many times. This chain connects TRBV6-5 to TRBJ1-1; D not certain. Germline V gene data show CDR1 as MNHEY and CDR2 as SVGAGI. This CDR3 is built from 14 residues. Trimming left V 2 bases short and J 1 base short, with 8 bases between. CDR3 sequence: CASSYGPGNTEAFF. DNA for the CDR3: TGTGCCAGCAGTTACGGCCCGGGGAACACTGAAGCTTTCTTT.

Comments on this clonotype: The junction does not match germline at one end; this may be a read error. The chain combines TRBV19 with TRBJ2-2, with 8 bases that match TRBD2. CDR1 and CDR2 from the germline V gene are LNHDA and SQIVND (reference sequence). The CDR3 is 15 amino acids. The CDR3 loop reads CVSSFRREVTGELFF. As DNA, the CDR3 is TGTGTCAGTAGCTTCCGGCGGGAGGTGACCGGGGAGCTGTTTTTT.

This clonotype appeared a few times. The chain joins TRBV6-1 to TRBJ2-5; TRBD2 aligns across 10 bases. V was pared by 6 bases and J by 5 bases, with 12 bases of the junction left unmatched. Per the germline V gene, CDR1 is MNHNS and CDR2 is SASEGT. The CDR3 sequence is 16 residues long. The CDR3 nucleotides read TGTGCCAGCAGAGGGAGCAAGGGGGGACTAGCGGAGACCCAGTACTTC. Its protein product is CASRGSKGGLAETQYF.

This clonotype was recorded at least ten times. The gene calls are TRBV10-3 and TRBJ1-2; the match to TRBD1 covers 7 bases. This CDR3 is built from 15 residues. Germline V gene lookup returns CDR1 ENHRY and CDR2 SYGVKD. V gave up 6 bases and J gave up 4 bases; unmatched junction bases: 11. CDR3 in amino acids: CAIRPSGGGVYGYTF. Written as DNA, the CDR3 is TGTGCCATCAGACCCTCGGGAGGGGGCGTCTATGGCTACACCTTC.

This clonotype has at least ten counts. The V and J genes are TRBV7-8 and TRBJ2-7; TRBD1 aligns across 9 bases. The CDR3 is made up of 14 amino acids. Germline V gives CDR1 SGHVS, CDR2 FQNEAQ. V was pared by 2 bases and J by 8 bases, with 7 bases of the junction left unmatched. The CDR3, as DNA: TGTGCCAGCAGCTTAAGTAGACAGGGGGTGAAGCAGTACTTC. Translating it yields CASSLSRQGVKQYF.

The chain links TRBV11-2 to TRBJ2-3, with TRBD2 as a possible D gene (6 bases). The CDR3 contains 15 residues. Trimming left V 1 base short and J 6 bases short, with 14 bases between. The germline gives CDR1 SGHAT, CDR2 FQNNGV. CDR3 in amino acids: CASSLVGGGSDTQYF. The CDR3 coding sequence is TGTGCCAGCAGCTTAGTCGGGGGAGGATCTGATACGCAGTATTTT.

This clonotype showed up many times. This rearrangement joins TRBV27 to TRBJ1-2; TRBD1 agrees at 7 bases. V shed 2 bases, J shed 2 bases, and the junction held 5 bases outside the gene matches. CDR3 length: 15 amino acids. Germline V gene lookup returns CDR1 MNHEY and CDR2 SMNVEV (reference sequence). The CDR3: CASSLTAGGNYGYTF. The CDR3 DNA is TGTGCCAGCAGTTTAACGGCAGGGGGGAACTATGGCTACACCTTC.

This clonotype was seen ten or more times. J is TRBJ1-4 and V is TRBV2; no clear D. V dropped 3 bases and J dropped 8 bases, with 13 bases sitting between them. This CDR3 spans 14 amino acids. CDR1 and CDR2 (germline): SNHLY, FYNNEI. The CDR3 region is CASSDDTVREKLFF. DNA for the CDR3: TGTGCCAGCAGTGATGACACGGTCCGGGAAAAACTGTTTTTT.

This clonotype has a count of ten or more. The genes are TRBV6-1 and TRBJ2-3, with 7 bases lining up with TRBD2. The CDR3 spans 17 residues. Trimming at V came to 0 bases and at J to 1 base, leaving 7 bases not matched to a gene. The germline gives CDR1 MNHNS, CDR2 SASEGT. The CDR3, as DNA: TGTGCCAGCAGTGAAGCGAGGCGGCTAGCGGGCACAGATACGCAGTATTTT. This encodes CASSEARRLAGTDTQYF.

Many counts were recorded for this clonotype. This chain links TRBV7-8 with TRBJ1-5; 8 nucleotides line up with TRBD1. The CDR3 totals 15 residues. In germline, CDR1 is SGHVS, CDR2 FQNEAQ. Trimming cost V 1 base and J 2 bases; bases outside gene matches: 1. In nucleotides, the CDR3 is TGTGCCAGCAGCTTAGGGGGACAGGGCAATCAGCCCCAGCATTTT. Its protein product is CASSLGGQGNQPQHF.

Many counts were recorded for this clonotype. The rearrangement links TRBV5-4 to TRBJ2-1; 11 nucleotides agree with TRBD2. Per germline, CDR1 SGHNT and CDR2 YYREEE (reference sequence). This CDR3 is built from 17 residues. The V segment lost 4 bases and the J segment 7 bases; nucleotides outside the gene matches: 13. The CDR3 region has the DNA TGTGCCAGCAGCCCCCACTTACTAGCGGGGGAGGGGAATGAGCAGTTCTTC. Amino acids: CASSPHLLAGEGNEQFF. Drawing the rest from reference TRBV5-4 and TRBJ2-1, the complete variable domain is ETGVTQSPTHLIKTRGQQVTLRCSSQSGHNTVSWYQQALGQGPQFIFQYYREEENGRGNFPPRFSGLQFPNYSSELNVNALELDDSALYLCASSPHLLAGEGNEQFFGPGTRLTVL.

Concerning this clonotype itself: A far more abundant clone sits one base away, making this likely a read error. It is likely a read error, because the conserved phenylalanine at the end of the CDR3 is missing. CDR3 in amino acids: CASSRTRESGELFL. CDR3 coding DNA: TGTGCCAGCAGCCGGACTAGGGAAAGCGGGGAGCTGTTTCTT. The V call is TRBV6-2 or TRBV6-3, the J call TRBJ2-2; 7 bases are shared with TRBD2. The CDR3 length is 14 residues. The V segment lost 6 bases and the J segment 7 bases; nucleotides outside the gene matches: 8. Germline CDR1 MNHEY, CDR2 SVGEGT.

This chain joins TRBV7-2 and TRBJ2-1, with 7 positions matching TRBD2. The V gene's germline CDR1 is SGHTA and CDR2 FQGNSA. This CDR3 is built from 14 residues. V lost 5 bases, J lost 6 bases, and 7 bases stayed unmatched. CDR3 DNA sequence: TGTGCCAGCAGCAAGACTAGCCGATCCAATGAGCAGTTCTTC. Protein sequence: CASSKTSRSNEQFF.

The chain couples TRBV7-9 to TRBJ2-5; no reliable D call. The V and J ends lost 4 bases and 0 bases respectively, with 6 bases between them. The CDR3 contains 13 residues. Germline V gene lookup returns CDR1 SEHNR and CDR2 FQNEAQ (reference sequence). The CDR3 DNA reads as TGTGCCAGCAGCTCTAGAAACCAAGAGACCCAGTACTTC. Residues: CASSSRNQETQYF.

This clonotype was observed many times. This rearrangement joins TRBV20-1 to TRBJ2-7, with D tentatively TRBD1 (6 bases). Trimming took off 6 bases at V and 5 bases at J, with 20 bases between the two ends. This CDR3 contains 14 residues. Germline assignment: CDR1 DFQATT and CDR2 SNEGSKA (reference sequence). CDR3 residues: CSAQTQGPLDEQYF. DNA for the CDR3: TGCAGTGCGCAAACACAGGGTCCGTTGGACGAGCAGTACTTC.

At least ten counts were recorded for this clonotype. The genes are TRBV2 and TRBJ2-2, with TRBD1 matching 7 bases. V was clipped by 8 bases and J by 5 bases; unmatched bases: 8. The CDR3 covers 14 residues. Germline loops: CDR1 SNHLY, CDR2 FYNNEI. This CDR3 reads CASRYQGDTGELFF. CDR3 in DNA: TGTGCCAGCCGATACCAGGGGGATACCGGGGAGCTGTTTTTT. The full variable domain, its missing parts supplied by reference TRBV2 and TRBJ2-2, is EPEVTQTPSHQVTQMGQEVILRCVPISNHLYFYWYRQILGQKVEFLVSFYNNEISEKSEIFDDQFSVERPDGSNFTLKIRSTKLEDSAMYFCASRYQGDTGELFFGEGSRLTVL.

This clonotype has a count of ten or more. The J gene is TRBJ2-7, the V gene TRBV6-1; 16 positions match TRBD2. Germline lookup yields CDR1 MNHNS and CDR2 SASEGT. This CDR3 region has 18 residues. The ends lost 5 bases at V and 2 bases at J; junction bases unmatched: 9. CDR3 sequence (DNA): TGTGCCAGCAGTCAGGGGACTAGCGGGAGGGCCGCCCCCTACGAGCAGTACTTC. As protein: CASSQGTSGRAAPYEQYF.

V gene TRBV19 combines with J gene TRBJ1-5; 7 nucleotides agree with TRBD1. The CDR3 extends over 17 amino acids. Losses at the gene ends were 2 bases for V and 7 bases for J; bases not matched to a gene: 14. Per the germline V gene, CDR1 is LNHDA and CDR2 is SQIVND (reference sequence). CDR3 bases: TGTGCCAGTAGTATAATAACTCAGACAGGGCGGGTCCAGCCCCAGCATTTT. Translating gives CASSIITQTGRVQPQHF. Combining the CDR3 with reference TRBV19 and TRBJ1-5 gives the whole variable domain DGGITQSPKYLFRKEGQNVTLSCEQNLNHDAMYWYRQDPGQGLRLIYYSQIVNDFQKGDIAEGYSVSREKKESFPLTVTSAQKNPTAFYLCASSIITQTGRVQPQHFGDGTRLSIL.

At least ten counts were recorded for this clonotype. The chain carries TRBV28 and TRBJ1-2; D ambiguous. The CDR3 loop spans 12 amino acids. Trimming took 8 bases from V and 9 from J, leaving 16 bases between them. CDR1 is MDHEN, CDR2 SYDVKM, per germline. The CDR3 bases are TGTGCCAGCCGGGCCCTCCCTGATAGCTACACCTTC. Translation gives CASRALPDSYTF.

This clonotype has only a few counts. The chain recombines TRBV11-3 with TRBJ2-1, with 7 bases aligning to TRBD1. This CDR3 has 16 residues. V lost 4 bases and J lost 0; bases outside the gene matches: 6. In germline, CDR1 is SGHNT, CDR2 YENEEA. CDR3 DNA: TGTGCCAGCAGCTCGGACAGGTTCAGCTCCTACAATGAGCAGTTCTTC. Residues: CASSSDRFSSYNEQFF.

The count of this clonotype is one. The chain recombines TRBV6-1 with TRBJ2-7, with 9 nucleotides matching TRBD2. The CDR3 has 17 amino acids. V dropped 2 bases and J dropped 2; count of bases not matched to a gene: 10. CDR1 and CDR2 from the germline V gene are MNHNS and SASEGT. The CDR3 coding sequence is TGTGCCAGCAGTGAATATATGCTGGTAGCGGGAGCCTACGAGCAGTACTTC. It translates to CASSEYMLVAGAYEQYF.